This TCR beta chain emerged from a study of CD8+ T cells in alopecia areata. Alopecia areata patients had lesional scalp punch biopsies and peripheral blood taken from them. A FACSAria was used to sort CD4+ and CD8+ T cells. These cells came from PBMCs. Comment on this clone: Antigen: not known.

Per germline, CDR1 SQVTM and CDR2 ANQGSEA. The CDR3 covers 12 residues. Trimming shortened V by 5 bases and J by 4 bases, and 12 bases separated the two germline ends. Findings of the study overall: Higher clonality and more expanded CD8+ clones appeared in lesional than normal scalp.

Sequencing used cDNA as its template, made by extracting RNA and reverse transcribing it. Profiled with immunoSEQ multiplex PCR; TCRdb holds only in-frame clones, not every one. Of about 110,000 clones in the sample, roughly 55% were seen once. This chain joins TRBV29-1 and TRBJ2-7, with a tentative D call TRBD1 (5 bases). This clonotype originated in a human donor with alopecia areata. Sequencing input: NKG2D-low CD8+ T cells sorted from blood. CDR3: CSVQGFYYEQYF. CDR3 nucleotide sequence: TGCAGCGTTCAGGGCTTTTATTACGAGCAGTACTTC.